A selection of T cell receptor beta chains follows, all from one sample in a study of blood T cell repertoires in COVID-19. Libraries were prepared by immunoSEQ multiplex PCR; TCRdb keeps only in-frame clonotypes and omits some of them. The sample lists around 120,000 clones, approximately 81% occurring once. Sequencing input: peripheral blood. These receptors came from a woman of 80 years or more with acute or convalescent COVID-19. Each CDR3 is given without its conserved first and last residue.

v_call	j_call	cdr3_aa
TRBV7-2	TRBJ2-3	ASSYTGVGGDTQY
TRBV7-9	TRBJ1-5	ASSLGGIRGNQPQH
TRBV7-2	TRBJ1-1	ASRIPQGSEAF
TRBV9	TRBJ1-3	ASSGTPYGNTIY
TRBV3-1/TRBV3-2	TRBJ2-7	ASSPNRGYEQY
TRBV5-4	TRBJ1-4	ASSRDPLTGGDEKLF
TRBV9	TRBJ2-3	ASSRGVSPVTDTQY
TRBV10-2	TRBJ2-7	ASSEIENRGYEQY
TRBV6-2/TRBV6-3	TRBJ1-1	ASSYSMTPTEAF
TRBV5-5	TRBJ1-5	ASSLGIGAGTRNQPQH
TRBV7-2	TRBJ2-7	AGSSAGLYEQY
TRBV30	TRBJ2-7	AWSSQGAWSYEQY
TRBV13	TRBJ1-2	ASSNRQGASGYT
TRBV5-1	TRBJ1-2	ASSLEQGEYGYT
TRBV5-6	TRBJ2-7	ASSLYRGRRHEQY
TRBV7-9	TRBJ2-1	ASSFLDWHNEQF
TRBV5-4	TRBJ2-7	ASSSDRGGYEQY
TRBV7-6	TRBJ2-2	ASSPLSGTGELF